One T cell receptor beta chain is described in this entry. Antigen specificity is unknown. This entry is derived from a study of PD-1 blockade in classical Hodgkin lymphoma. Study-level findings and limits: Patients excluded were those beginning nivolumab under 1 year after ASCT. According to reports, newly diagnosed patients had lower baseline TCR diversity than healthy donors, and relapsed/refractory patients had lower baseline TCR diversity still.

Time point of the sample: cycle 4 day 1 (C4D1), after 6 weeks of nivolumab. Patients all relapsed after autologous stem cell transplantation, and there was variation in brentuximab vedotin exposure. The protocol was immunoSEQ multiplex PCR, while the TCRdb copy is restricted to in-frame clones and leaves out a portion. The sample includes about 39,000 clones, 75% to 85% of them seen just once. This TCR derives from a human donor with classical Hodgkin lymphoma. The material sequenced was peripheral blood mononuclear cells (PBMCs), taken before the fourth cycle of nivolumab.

The CDR3 is CASSPWDRFTGELFF. CDR3 coding DNA: TGTGCCAGCAGTCCATGGGACAGGTTCACCGGGGAGCTGTTTTTT. J is TRBJ2-2 and V is TRBV28; 8 positions agree with TRBD1. Germline trimming cut 5 bases from V and 4 bases from J; bases unmatched to any gene: 6. Germline V gene lookup returns CDR1 MDHEN and CDR2 SYDVKM. The CDR3 sequence is 15 residues long.